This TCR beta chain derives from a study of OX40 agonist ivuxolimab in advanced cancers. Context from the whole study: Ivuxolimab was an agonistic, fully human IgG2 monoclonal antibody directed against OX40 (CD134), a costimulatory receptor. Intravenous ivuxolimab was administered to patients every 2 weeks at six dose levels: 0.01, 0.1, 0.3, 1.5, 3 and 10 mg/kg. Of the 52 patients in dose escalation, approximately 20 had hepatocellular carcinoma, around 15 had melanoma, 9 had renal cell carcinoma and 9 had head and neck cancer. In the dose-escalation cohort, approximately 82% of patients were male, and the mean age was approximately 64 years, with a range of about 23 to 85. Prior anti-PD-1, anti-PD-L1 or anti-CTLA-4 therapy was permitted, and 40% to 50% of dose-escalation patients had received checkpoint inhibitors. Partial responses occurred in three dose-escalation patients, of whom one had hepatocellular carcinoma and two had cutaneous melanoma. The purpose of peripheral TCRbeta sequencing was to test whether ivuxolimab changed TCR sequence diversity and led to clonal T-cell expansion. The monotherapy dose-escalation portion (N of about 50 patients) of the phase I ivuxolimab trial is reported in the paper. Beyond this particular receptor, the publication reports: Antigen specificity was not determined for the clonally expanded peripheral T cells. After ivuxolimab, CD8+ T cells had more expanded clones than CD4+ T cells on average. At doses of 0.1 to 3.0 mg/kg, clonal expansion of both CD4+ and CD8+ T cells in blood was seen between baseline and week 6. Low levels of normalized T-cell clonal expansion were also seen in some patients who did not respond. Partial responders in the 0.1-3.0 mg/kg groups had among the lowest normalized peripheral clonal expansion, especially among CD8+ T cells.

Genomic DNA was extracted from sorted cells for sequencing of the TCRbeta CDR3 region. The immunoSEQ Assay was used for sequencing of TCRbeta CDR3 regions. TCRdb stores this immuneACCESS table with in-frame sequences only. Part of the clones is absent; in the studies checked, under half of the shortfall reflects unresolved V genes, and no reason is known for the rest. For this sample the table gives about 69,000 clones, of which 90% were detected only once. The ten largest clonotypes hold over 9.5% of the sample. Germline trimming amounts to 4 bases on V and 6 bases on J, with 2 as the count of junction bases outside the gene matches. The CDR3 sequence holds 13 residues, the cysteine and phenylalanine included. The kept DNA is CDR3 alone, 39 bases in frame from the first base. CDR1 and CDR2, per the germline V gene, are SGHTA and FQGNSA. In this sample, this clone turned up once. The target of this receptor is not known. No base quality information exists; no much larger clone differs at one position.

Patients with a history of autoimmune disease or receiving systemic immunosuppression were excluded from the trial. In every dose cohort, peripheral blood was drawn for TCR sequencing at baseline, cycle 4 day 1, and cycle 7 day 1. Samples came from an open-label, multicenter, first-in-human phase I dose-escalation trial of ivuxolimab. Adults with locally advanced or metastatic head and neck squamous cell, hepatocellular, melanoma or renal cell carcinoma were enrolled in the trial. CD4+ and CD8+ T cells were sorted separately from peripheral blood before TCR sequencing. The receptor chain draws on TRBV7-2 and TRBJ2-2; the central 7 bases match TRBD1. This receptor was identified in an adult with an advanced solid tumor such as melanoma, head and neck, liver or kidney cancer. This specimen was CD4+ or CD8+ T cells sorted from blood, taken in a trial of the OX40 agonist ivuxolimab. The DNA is TGTGCCAGCAGCTCCCAGGGGGCCGGGGAGCTGTTTTTT. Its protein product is CASSSQGAGELFF.